Sequencing of this T cell receptor beta chain was carried out in a study of cytomegalovirus exposure and HLA in healthy donors. Study overall: An earlier analysis found 110 million or so unique TCR beta sequences from around 180 million T cells. Study results and limitations: With further analysis later on, most CMV-associated TCR beta chains appeared HLA-restricted. A list of 164 TCR beta chains associated with cytomegalovirus was given. Most TCR sequences proved rare, with some public TCRs found in many donors.

Germline assignment: CDR1 MNHEY and CDR2 SVGAGI. The length of the CDR3 is 12 residues. J lost 7 bases, V lost 6 bases, and 5 bases had no gene match. This clone was seen once. Antigen: not known. Researchers ran the PCR with 60 Vbeta and 13 Jbeta primers. Only in-frame clones appear in the TCRdb table, and some are missing; sequencing was by immunoSEQ multiplex PCR. The sample has under 200,000 clones, about 80% seen once. The rearrangement uses TRBV6-5 and TRBJ2-5; TRBD2 matches at 7 bases. The sequenced material came from PBMCs. This clonotype was obtained from a man aged 18 to 29 in good health and CMV-seropositive. Here the CDR3 reads CASREGRGTQYF. The CDR3 coding sequence is TGTGCCAGCAGAGAGGGGAGGGGGACCCAGTACTTC.